Listed below are T cell receptor beta chains from one sample, sequenced in a study of OX40 agonist ivuxolimab in advanced cancers. Repertoires were generated with immunoSEQ multiplex PCR, while TCRdb's copy carries only in-frame clones and drops some. The table records about 36,000 clones, roughly 77% of them present only once. The material was CD4+ or CD8+ T cells sorted from blood, obtained in a trial of the OX40 agonist ivuxolimab. Receptor source: an adult with an advanced solid tumor such as melanoma, head and neck, liver or kidney cancer. CDR3s include the opening cysteine and the closing phenylalanine or tryptophan. A D gene is named only where the DNA matches it firmly. Rows may omit the clone size; those that give it use once, few, many or a size class.

j_call v_call clone_size d_call cdr3_nt cdr3_aa
TRBJ1-2 TRBV5-1 . TRBD1 TGCGCCAGCAGCTTCGGACAGGCAGGGTATGGCTACACCTTC CASSFGQAGYGYTF
TRBJ1-5 TRBV18 . . TGTGCCAGCTCACCCGGGACATCTAGCAATCAGCCCCAGCATTTT CASSPGTSSNQPQHF
TRBJ2-7 TRBV4-1 . TRBD2 TGCGCCAGCAGCCCAAGGGACTACGATGGGGACGAGCAGTACTTC CASSPRDYDGDEQYF
TRBJ2-3 TRBV7-2 . TRBD2 TGTGCCAGCAGCTCCATGGGACTACGGTCAGATACGCAGTATTTT CASSSMGLRSDTQYF
TRBJ2-1 TRBV15 . TRBD2 TGTGCCACCAGGTTTGGACTAGCGGGAGCGGGGGAGCAGTTCTTC CATRFGLAGAGEQFF
TRBJ1-2 TRBV4-2 few TRBD1 TGTGCCAGCAGCCAGGATCAGGGGGCCGGCTATGGCTACACCTTC CASSQDQGAGYGYTF
TRBJ1-5 TRBV7-9 . . TGTGCCAGCAGCTTAGATAGGGGACAGCCCCAGCATTTT CASSLDRGQPQHF
TRBJ1-1 TRBV6-1 . . TGTGCCAGCAGGGTGACAGGATCGAACACTGAAGCTTTCTTT CASRVTGSNTEAFF
TRBJ1-6 TRBV5-1 medium-sized . TGCGCCAGCAGCCGGGAGGGACAACTTAATTCACCCCTCCACTTT CASSREGQLNSPLHF
TRBJ1-2 TRBV7-9 medium-sized . TGTGCCAGCGATGCCGGCTATGGCTACACCTTC CASDAGYGYTF
TRBJ2-7 TRBV5-4 . TRBD1 TGTGCCAGCAGCCGGGGTTCGGAGACAGGGGGTTACGAGCAGTACTTC CASSRGSETGGYEQYF
TRBJ2-2 TRBV5-4 . . TGTGCCAGCAGCCCTACTAGCCGCAACACCGGGGAGCTGTTTTTT CASSPTSRNTGELFF
TRBJ2-1 TRBV19 . . TGTGCCAGTACCCCCCTGGGGGACTACAATGAGCAGTTCTTC CASTPLGDYNEQFF
TRBJ2-5 TRBV6-4 . TRBD1 TGTGCCAGCAGTGCGGACAGGGGAGAGACCCAGTACTTC CASSADRGETQYF
TRBJ1-2 TRBV5-1 . . TGCGCCAGCAGCTTTCAGGGAGCAAACTATGGCTACACCTTC CASSFQGANYGYTF
TRBJ2-5 TRBV9 . TRBD2 TGTGCCAGCAGCGTAGGAGATAGCGGGGGGCCCCAGGGGACCCAGTACTTC CASSVGDSGGPQGTQYF
TRBJ1-2 TRBV25-1 . TRBD1 TGTGCCACCTCCGGGACAGGGAACTATGGCTACACCTTC CATSGTGNYGYTF
TRBJ1-5 TRBV6-6 . TRBD1 TGTGCCAGCAGCGAGAACAGGGGAGAGAGCAATCAGCCCCAGCATTTT CASSENRGESNQPQHF
TRBJ2-3 TRBV7-3 . TRBD1 TGTGCCAGCAGCTTGGCCGGGACAGGGCGCACAGATACGCAGTATTTT CASSLAGTGRTDTQYF
TRBJ2-7 TRBV18 . . TGTGCCAGCTCACCTGGGCCGGGGGAGCAGTACTTC CASSPGPGEQYF
TRBJ1-6 TRBV28 . TRBD1 TGTGCCAGCAGTGGGGGCCAGGGGGCCCGCAATTCACCCCTCCACTTT CASSGGQGARNSPLHF
TRBJ1-5 TRBV28 . . TGTGCCAGCAGTTTCCCCCGGAAGCCCCAGCATTTT CASSFPRKPQHF
TRBJ2-1 TRBV19 . TRBD2 TGTGCCAGTAGTCCGCGGGGGTCGAATATATATGAGCAGTTCTTC CASSPRGSNIYEQFF
TRBJ2-1 TRBV19 once . TGTGCCAGTAGTATTAGGCCGGAGTACTCGAATGAGCAGTTCTTC CASSIRPEYSNEQFF
TRBJ1-6 TRBV6-5 . TRBD1 TGTGCCAGCATCCGGGACAGGGGTAATTCACCCCTCCACTTT CASIRDRGNSPLHF
TRBJ2-1 TRBV5-3 . TRBD2 TGTGCCAGGATACATAGCGGGAGATGGAACAATGAGCAGTTCTTC CARIHSGRWNNEQFF
TRBJ1-2 TRBV19 few . TGTGCCAGTAGCCTCCCTCGTACGGGCGGCTACACCTTC CASSLPRTGGYTF
TRBJ2-5 TRBV27 . TRBD2 TGTGCCAGCAAAAAGCGGGGGGGCGGTGAGACCCAGTACTTC CASKKRGGGETQYF
TRBJ1-1 TRBV7-9 . . TGTGCCAGCAGGCAAGGAACGAACACTGAAGCTTTCTTT CASRQGTNTEAFF
TRBJ2-7 TRBV5-1 . . TGCGCCAGCAGCTATGGAGGCGAGCAGTACTTC CASSYGGEQYF
TRBJ1-4 TRBV28 . TRBD1 TGTGCCAGCAAAGGAGGGGGCAAGGGAAAACTGTTTTTT CASKGGGKGKLFF
TRBJ2-2 TRBV5-1 once . TGCGCCAGCAGCTTAGCGGGTGGGAACACCGGGGAGCTGTTTTTT CASSLAGGNTGELFF
TRBJ2-2 TRBV11-2 . TRBD2 TGTGCCAGCAGCCCGTGGGGCGGGAGGGCCCGCACCGAGGAGCTGTTTTTT CASSPWGGRARTEELFF
TRBJ1-5 TRBV18 . . TGTGCCAGCTCACCGGGGTCTAATCAGCCCCAGCATTTT CASSPGSNQPQHF
TRBJ2-7 TRBV5-4 . . TGTGCCAGCAGCGGCTCTAGCTCTTCCTACGAGCAGTACTTC CASSGSSSSYEQYF
TRBJ1-1 TRBV28 . . TGTGCCAGCGCCCCGCAGGTTGGAGCTTTCTTT CASAPQVGAFF
TRBJ1-2 TRBV28 . . TGTGCCAGCAGTTTCAGGGCTGCCCACTATGGCTACACCTTC CASSFRAAHYGYTF
TRBJ2-2 TRBV7-8 . . TGTGCCAGCAGTAGATGGGAGGCGGGCAACACCGGGGAGCTGTTTTTT CASSRWEAGNTGELFF
TRBJ1-2 TRBV7-9 . TRBD1 TGTGCCAGCAGCCCGGGACAGGGCAACTATGGCTACACCTTC CASSPGQGNYGYTF
TRBJ2-5 TRBV6-6 . TRBD2 TGTGCCAGCTCCTCCCCAAGCGCGGGGGTAGAGACCCAGTACTTC CASSSPSAGVETQYF
TRBJ2-3 TRBV6-5 . . TGTGCCAGCCAACGCGGCGGGGTAGCAGATACGCAGTATTTT CASQRGGVADTQYF
TRBJ2-7 TRBV6-5 . TRBD2 TGTGCCAGCAGGGCCACAACTAGCGGGAATCCCGGCGAGTACTTC CASRATTSGNPGEYF
TRBJ1-2 TRBV2 . . TGTGCCAGCACTGAAGAGGTAGGGAGCAGCTACACCTTC CASTEEVGSSYTF
TRBJ2-5 TRBV4-2 . . TGTGCCAGCAGCCAAAACCCGTCAGAACCCGGGGAGACCCAGTACTTC CASSQNPSEPGETQYF
TRBJ1-1 TRBV7-9 . . TGTGCCAGCAGCTTAATAGAGCATACTGAAGCTTTCTTT CASSLIEHTEAFF
TRBJ2-2 TRBV28 . . TGTGCCAGCAGTTTATACCTAGCGAGGGTCGTCGGGGAGCTGTTTTTT CASSLYLARVVGELFF
TRBJ2-1 TRBV10-3 . TRBD2 TGTGCCATCAGTGAGACTACTAGCGGGGGTTCCCTTGAGCAGTTCTTC CAISETTSGGSLEQFF
TRBJ2-1 TRBV28 . . TGTGCCAGCAGTACCCATAGGAATGAGCAGTTCTTC CASSTHRNEQFF
TRBJ2-3 TRBV25-1 . . TGTGCCAGCAGTGGGGGCTACCCCACAGATACGCAGTATTTT CASSGGYPTDTQYF
TRBJ2-1 TRBV7-9 . TRBD2 TGTGCCAGCAGCTGGACTCCTAGCGGGGTTTCTGGCGATGAGCAGTTCTTC CASSWTPSGVSGDEQFF
TRBJ1-4 TRBV6-5 . . TGTGCCAGCAGTTACTCAGGGGGTTTAACAGGGGAAAAACTGTTTTTT CASSYSGGLTGEKLFF
TRBJ1-2 TRBV11-2 . . TGTGCCAGCAGCCCTACCCGGGGGTCCATTTATAACTATGGCTACACCTTC CASSPTRGSIYNYGYTF
TRBJ2-7 TRBV6-5 few . TGTGCCAGCAGTAGGCGGTCAAGCTCCTACGAGCAGTACTTC CASSRRSSSYEQYF
TRBJ2-5 TRBV5-1 . TRBD1 TGCGCCAGCAGCTTGGGCCTGGGACAGACAAGGGGAGAGACCCAGTACTTC CASSLGLGQTRGETQYF
TRBJ1-4 TRBV19 . . TGTGCCAGTAGTATAGATCGGATTCCTAATGAAAAACTGTTTTTT CASSIDRIPNEKLFF
TRBJ2-6 TRBV7-2 once TRBD2 TGTGCCAGCAGCTTAGGCGGGGGGCTCTACTCTGGGGCCAACGTCCTGACTTTC CASSLGGGLYSGANVLTF
TRBJ1-1 TRBV4-1 . TRBD1 TGCGCCAGCAGTCAAAAAACAGGGGACACTGAAGCTTTCTTT CASSQKTGDTEAFF
TRBJ1-2 TRBV5-4 . . TGTGCCAGCAGCTTGGAGAGAGGGCCTAACTATGGCTACACCTTC CASSLERGPNYGYTF
TRBJ1-2 TRBV7-8 medium-sized . TGTGCCAGCAGCTTATCTACAGGAGTGGGTGGCTACACCTTC CASSLSTGVGGYTF